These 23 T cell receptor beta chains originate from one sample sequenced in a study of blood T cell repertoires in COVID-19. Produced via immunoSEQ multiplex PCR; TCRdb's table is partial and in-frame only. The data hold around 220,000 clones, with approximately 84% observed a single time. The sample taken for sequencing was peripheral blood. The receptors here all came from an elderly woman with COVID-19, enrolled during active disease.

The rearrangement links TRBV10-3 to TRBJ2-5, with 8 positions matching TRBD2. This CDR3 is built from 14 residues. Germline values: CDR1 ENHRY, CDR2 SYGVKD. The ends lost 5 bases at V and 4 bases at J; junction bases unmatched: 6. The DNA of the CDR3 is TGTGCCATCAGTCCCGGACTAGCTAGAGAGACCCAGTACTTC. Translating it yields CAISPGLARETQYF.

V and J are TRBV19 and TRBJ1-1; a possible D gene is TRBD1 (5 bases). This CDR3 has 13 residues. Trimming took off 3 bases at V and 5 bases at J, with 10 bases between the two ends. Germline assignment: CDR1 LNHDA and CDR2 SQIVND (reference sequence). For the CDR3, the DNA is TGTGCCAGTAGTATCCCGGGGGGTACTGAAGCTTTCTTT. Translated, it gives CASSIPGGTEAFF.

DNA of the CDR3: TGTGCCAGTAGTTTCCCGGGACAGCTGAACACCGGGGAGCTGTTTTTT. It is translated as CASSFPGQLNTGELFF. The chain uses TRBV19 and TRBJ2-2; 7 positions match TRBD1. The CDR3 consists of 16 residues. Germline CDR1 reads LNHDA; CDR2 reads SQIVND (reference sequence). After removal of 5 bases from V and 1 base from J, the junction contained 7 bases not matched to a gene.

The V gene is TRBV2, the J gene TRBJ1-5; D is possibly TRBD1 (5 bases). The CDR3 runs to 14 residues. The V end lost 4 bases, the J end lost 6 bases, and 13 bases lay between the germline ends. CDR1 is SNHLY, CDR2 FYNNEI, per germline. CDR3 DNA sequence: TGTGCCAGCAGTGGCGGGGCAGGTCGTCAGCCCCAGCATTTT. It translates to CASSGGAGRQPQHF.

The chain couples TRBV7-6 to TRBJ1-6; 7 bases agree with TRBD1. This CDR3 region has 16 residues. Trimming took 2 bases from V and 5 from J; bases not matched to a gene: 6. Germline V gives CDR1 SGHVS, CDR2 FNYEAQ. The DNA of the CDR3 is TGTGCCAGCAGCTTAACGACAGGGCGTGATAATTCACCCCTCCACTTT. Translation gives CASSLTTGRDNSPLHF. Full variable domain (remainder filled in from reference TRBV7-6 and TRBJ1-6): GAGVSQSPRYKVTKRGQDVALRCDPISGHVSLYWYRQALGQGPEFLTYFNYEAQQDKSGLPNDRFSAERPEGSISTLTIQRTEQRDSAMYRCASSLTTGRDNSPLHFGNGTRLTVT.

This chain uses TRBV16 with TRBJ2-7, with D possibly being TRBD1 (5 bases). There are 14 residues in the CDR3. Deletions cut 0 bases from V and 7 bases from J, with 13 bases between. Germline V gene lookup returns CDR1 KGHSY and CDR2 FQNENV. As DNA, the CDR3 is TGTGCCAGCAGCCAATCGTTGGGGCTTGGGGAGCAGTACTTC. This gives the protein CASSQSLGLGEQYF.

CDR3 sequence reads: CASSQGDFNEQFF. Here the CDR3 DNA reads TGCGCCAGCAGCCAGGGGGATTTCAATGAGCAGTTCTTC. This rearrangement joins TRBV5-1 to TRBJ2-1; 7 nucleotides agree with TRBD1. CDR1 is SGHRS, CDR2 YFSETQ, per germline. J was trimmed by 6 bases and V by 4 bases; bases with no gene match: 4. CDR3 length: 13 amino acids.

This CDR3 is CASSWAPSSGNTGELFF. The CDR3 nucleotides are TGTGCCAGCAGCTGGGCCCCCTCTAGCGGGAACACCGGGGAGCTGTTTTTT. V usage is TRBV5-6 and J usage is TRBJ2-2; 7 bases are a match to TRBD2. The CDR3 is made up of 17 amino acids. Germline V lookup: CDR1 SGHDT, CDR2 YYEEEE. Trimming at V came to 3 bases and at J to 1 base, leaving 9 bases not matched to a gene.

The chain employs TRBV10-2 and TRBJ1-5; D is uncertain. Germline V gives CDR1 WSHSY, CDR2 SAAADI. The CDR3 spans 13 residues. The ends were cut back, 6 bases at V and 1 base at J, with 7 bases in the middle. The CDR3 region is CASRPRSNQPQHF. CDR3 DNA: TGCGCCAGCAGACCCAGAAGCAATCAGCCCCAGCATTTT.

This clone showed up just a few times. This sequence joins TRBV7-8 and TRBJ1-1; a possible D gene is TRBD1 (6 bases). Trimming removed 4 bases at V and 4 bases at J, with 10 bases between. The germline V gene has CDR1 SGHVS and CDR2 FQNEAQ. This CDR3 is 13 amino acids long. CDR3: CASSSRGGTEAFF. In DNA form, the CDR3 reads TGTGCCAGCAGCTCCCGAGGGGGCACTGAAGCTTTCTTT.

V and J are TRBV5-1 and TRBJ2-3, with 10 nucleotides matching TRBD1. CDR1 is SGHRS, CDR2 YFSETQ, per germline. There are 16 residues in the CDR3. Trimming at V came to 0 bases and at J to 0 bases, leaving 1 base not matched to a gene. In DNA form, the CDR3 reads TGCGCCAGCAGCTTGGGACAGGGGGCGAGCACAGATACGCAGTATTTT. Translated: CASSLGQGASTDTQYF.

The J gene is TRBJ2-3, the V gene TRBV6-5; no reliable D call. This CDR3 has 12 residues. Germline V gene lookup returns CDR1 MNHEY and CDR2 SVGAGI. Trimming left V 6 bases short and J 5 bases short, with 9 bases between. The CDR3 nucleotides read TGTGCCAGCAGACGACAACAAGATACGCAGTATTTT. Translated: CASRRQQDTQYF.

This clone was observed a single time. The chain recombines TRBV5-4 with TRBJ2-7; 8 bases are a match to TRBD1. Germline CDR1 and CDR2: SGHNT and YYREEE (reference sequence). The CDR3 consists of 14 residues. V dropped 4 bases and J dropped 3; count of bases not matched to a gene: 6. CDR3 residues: CASSPDRGGYEQYF. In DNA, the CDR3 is TGTGCCAGCAGCCCCGACAGGGGCGGCTACGAGCAGTACTTC.

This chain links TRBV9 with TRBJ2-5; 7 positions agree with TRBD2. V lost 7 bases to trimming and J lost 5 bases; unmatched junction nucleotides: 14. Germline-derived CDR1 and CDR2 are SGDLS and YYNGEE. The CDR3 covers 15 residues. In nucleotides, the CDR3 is TGTGCCAGCGCGGAGGCGGGAGCGTCGGTCGAGACCCAGTACTTC. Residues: CASAEAGASVETQYF.

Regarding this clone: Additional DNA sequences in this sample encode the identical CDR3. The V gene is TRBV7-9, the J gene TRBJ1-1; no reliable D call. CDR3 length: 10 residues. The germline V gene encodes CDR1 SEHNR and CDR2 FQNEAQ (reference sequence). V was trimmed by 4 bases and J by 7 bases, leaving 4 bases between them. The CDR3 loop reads CASSSSEAFF. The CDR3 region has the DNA TGTGCCAGCAGCTCTAGTGAAGCTTTCTTT. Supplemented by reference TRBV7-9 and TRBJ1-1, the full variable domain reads DTGVSQNPRHKITKRGQNVTFRCDPISEHNRLYWYRQTLGQGPEFLTYFQNEAQLEKSRLLSDRFSAERPKGSFSTLEIQRTEQGDSAMYLCASSSSEAFFGQGTRLTVV.

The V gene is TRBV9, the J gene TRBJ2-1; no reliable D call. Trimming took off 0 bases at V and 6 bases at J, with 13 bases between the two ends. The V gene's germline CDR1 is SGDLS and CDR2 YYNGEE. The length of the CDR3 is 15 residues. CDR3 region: CASSVDMADSNEQFF. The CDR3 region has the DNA TGTGCCAGCAGCGTAGATATGGCAGACTCCAATGAGCAGTTCTTC.

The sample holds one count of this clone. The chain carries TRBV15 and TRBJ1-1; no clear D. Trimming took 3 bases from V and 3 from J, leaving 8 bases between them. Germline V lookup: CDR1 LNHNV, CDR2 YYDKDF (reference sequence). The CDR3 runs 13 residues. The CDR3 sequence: CATSSYIYTEAFF. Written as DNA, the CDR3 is TGTGCCACCAGCAGTTACATATACACTGAAGCTTTCTTT.

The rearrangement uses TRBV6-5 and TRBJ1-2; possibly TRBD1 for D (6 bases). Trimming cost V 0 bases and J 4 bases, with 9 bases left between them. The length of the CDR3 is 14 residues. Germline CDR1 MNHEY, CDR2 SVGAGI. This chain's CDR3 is CASSYSDRSYGYTF. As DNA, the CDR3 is TGTGCCAGCAGTTACTCGGACAGAAGCTATGGCTACACCTTC.

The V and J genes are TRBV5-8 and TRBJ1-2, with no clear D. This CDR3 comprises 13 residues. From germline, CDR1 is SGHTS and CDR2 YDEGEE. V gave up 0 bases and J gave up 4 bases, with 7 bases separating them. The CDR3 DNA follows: TGTGCCAGCAGCTTGGGGCCTGCCTATGGCTACACCTTC. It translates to CASSLGPAYGYTF.

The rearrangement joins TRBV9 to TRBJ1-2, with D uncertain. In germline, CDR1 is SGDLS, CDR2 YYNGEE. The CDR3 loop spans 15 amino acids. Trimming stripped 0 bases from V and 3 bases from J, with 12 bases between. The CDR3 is CASSVGAAGDYGYTF. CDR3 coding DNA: TGTGCCAGCAGCGTAGGGGCCGCCGGGGACTATGGCTACACCTTC.

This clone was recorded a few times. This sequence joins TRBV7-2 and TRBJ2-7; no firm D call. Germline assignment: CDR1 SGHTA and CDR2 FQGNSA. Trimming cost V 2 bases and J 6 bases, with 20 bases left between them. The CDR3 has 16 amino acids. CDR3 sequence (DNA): TGTGCCAGCAGCTTAAACCTCGGAATAGCTCCCGCCGAGCAGTACTTC. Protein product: CASSLNLGIAPAEQYF.

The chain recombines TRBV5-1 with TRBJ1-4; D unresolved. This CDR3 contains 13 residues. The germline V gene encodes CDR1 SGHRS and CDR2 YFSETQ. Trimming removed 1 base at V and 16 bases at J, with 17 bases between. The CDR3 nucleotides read TGCGCCAGCAGCTTGAGGCCCGGGGAGTTGGCGTTTTTT. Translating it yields CASSLRPGELAFF.

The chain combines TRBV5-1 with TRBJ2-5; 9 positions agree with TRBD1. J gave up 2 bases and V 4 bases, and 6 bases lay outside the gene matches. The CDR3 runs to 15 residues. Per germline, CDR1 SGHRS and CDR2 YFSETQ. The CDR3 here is CASSQRDRAQETQYF. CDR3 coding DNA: TGCGCCAGCAGCCAACGGGACAGGGCTCAAGAGACCCAGTACTTC. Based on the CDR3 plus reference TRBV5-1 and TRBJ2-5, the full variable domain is KAGVTQTPRYLIKTRGQQVTLSCSPISGHRSVSWYQQTPGQGLQFLFEYFSETQRNKGNFPGRFSGRQFSNSRSEMNVSTLELGDSALYLCASSQRDRAQETQYFGPGTRLLVL.